The table lists the clone carrying this T cell receptor (beta chain) with many counts. The sorted Tregs were CD4+CD25+CD127-/low cells. Germline V gene lookup returns CDR1 MNHEY and CDR2 SVGAGI. J was trimmed by 3 bases and V by 3 bases; bases with no gene match: 17. The CDR3 contains 20 residues. Via MiXCR, TCRdb re-called the 5' RACE reads, giving one row per CDR3 protein. The table records some 44,000 distinct CDR3 sequences, about 20% of them present only once. Sequenced material: Tregs sorted from blood. The clonotype was recovered from a female donor with breast cancer. The V call is TRBV6-5, the J call TRBJ2-2, with 9 bases that match TRBD2. The CDR3 region is CASSYMVLAGSPGDTGELFF. The CDR3 DNA follows: TGTGCCAGCAGTTATATGGTACTAGCGGGCTCCCCAGGGGACACCGGGGAGCTGTTTTTT.